This T cell receptor (beta chain) was captured in a study of cytomegalovirus exposure and HLA in healthy donors. TCRdb's table, derived via immunoSEQ multiplex PCR, lists solely in-frame clones and lacks some. The top ten hold 30% of the sample, which has about 140,000 clones, just under 85% seen once. Trimming removed 4 bases from V and 0 bases from J, with 16 bases in between. This CDR3 comprises 16 residues. The germline V gene encodes CDR1 MNHEY and CDR2 SMNVEV (reference sequence). The receptor was derived from a man younger than 40 in good health and CMV-seropositive. V usage is TRBV27 and J usage is TRBJ2-7, with TRBD2 as a possible D gene (5 bases). What was sequenced was PBMCs. The CDR3: CASSSLWATSSYEQYF. The CDR3 DNA follows: TGTGCCAGCAGTTCTCTTTGGGCTACTAGCTCCTACGAGCAGTACTTC.